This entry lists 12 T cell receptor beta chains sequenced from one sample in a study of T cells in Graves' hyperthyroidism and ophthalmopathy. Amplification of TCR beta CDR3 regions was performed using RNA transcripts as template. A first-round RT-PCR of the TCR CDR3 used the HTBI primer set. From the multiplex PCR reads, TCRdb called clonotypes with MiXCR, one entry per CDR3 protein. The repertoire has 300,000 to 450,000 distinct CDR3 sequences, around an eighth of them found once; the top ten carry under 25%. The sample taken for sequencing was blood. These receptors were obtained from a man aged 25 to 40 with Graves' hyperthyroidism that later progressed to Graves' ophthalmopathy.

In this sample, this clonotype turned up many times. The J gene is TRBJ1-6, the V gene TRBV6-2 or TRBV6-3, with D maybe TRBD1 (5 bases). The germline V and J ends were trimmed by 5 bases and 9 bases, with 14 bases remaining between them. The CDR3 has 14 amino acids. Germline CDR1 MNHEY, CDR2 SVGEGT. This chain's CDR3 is CASSPDSGASPLHF. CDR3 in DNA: TGTGCCAGCAGTCCAGACAGTGGGGCTTCACCCCTCCACTTT.

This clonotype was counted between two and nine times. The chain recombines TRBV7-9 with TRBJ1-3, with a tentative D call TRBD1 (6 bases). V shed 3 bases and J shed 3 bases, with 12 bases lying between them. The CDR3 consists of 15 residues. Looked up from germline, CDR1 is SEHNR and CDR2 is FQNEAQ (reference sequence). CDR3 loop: CASSFRGGRGNTIYF. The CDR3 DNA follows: TGTGCCAGCAGCTTCAGAGGGGGTCGTGGAAACACCATATATTTT. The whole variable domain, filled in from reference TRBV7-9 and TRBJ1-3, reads DTGVSQNPRHKITKRGQNVTFRCDPISEHNRLYWYRQTLGQGPEFLTYFQNEAQLEKSRLLSDRFSAERPKGSFSTLEIQRTEQGDSAMYLCASSFRGGRGNTIYFGEGSWLTVV.

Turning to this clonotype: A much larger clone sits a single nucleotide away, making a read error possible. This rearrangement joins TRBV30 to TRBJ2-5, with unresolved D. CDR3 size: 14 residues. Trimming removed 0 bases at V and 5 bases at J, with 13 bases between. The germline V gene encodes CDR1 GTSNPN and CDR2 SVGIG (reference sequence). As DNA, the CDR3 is TGTGCCTGGAGTGTTGGATGGGTGAAGGAGACCCAGTACTTC. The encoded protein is CAWSVGWVKETQYF.

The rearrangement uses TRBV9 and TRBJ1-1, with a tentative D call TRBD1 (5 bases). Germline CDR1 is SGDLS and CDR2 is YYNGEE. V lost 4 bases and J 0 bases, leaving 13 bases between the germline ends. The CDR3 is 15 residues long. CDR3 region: CASSPEPGLNTEAFF. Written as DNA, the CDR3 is TGTGCCAGCAGCCCGGAACCAGGGTTGAACACTGAAGCTTTCTTT. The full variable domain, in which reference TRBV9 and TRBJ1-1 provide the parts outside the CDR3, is DSGVTQTPKHLITATGQRVTLRCSPRSGDLSVYWYQQSLDQGLQFLIQYYNGEERAKGNILERFSAQQFPDLHSELNLSSLELGDSALYFCASSPEPGLNTEAFFGQGTRLTVV.

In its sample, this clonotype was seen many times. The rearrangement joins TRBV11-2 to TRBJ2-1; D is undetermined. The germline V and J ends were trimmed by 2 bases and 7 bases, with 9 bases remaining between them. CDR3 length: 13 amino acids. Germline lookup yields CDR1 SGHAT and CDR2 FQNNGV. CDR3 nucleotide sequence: TGTGCCAGCAGCTTACCAAGTACAAATGAGCAGTTCTTC. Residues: CASSLPSTNEQFF.

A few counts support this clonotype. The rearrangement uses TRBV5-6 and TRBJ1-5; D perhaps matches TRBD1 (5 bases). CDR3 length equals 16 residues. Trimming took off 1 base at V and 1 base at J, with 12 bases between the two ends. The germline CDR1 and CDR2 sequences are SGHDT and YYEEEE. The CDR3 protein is CASSLFGAGSNQPQHF. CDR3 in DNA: TGTGCCAGCAGCTTGTTTGGGGCAGGAAGCAATCAGCCCCAGCATTTT.

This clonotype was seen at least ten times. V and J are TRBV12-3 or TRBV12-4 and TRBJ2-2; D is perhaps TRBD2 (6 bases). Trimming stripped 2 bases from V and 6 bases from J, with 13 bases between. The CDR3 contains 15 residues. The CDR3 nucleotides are TGTGCCAGCAGTTTACGAAAGGGAGGCGCCGGGGAGCTGTTTTTT. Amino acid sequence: CASSLRKGGAGELFF.

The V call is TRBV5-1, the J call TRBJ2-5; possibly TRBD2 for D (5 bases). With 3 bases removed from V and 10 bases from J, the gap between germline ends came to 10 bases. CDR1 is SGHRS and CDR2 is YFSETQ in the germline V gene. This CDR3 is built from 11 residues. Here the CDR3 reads CASSSEEDQYF. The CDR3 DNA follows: TGCGCCAGCAGCTCGGAGGAGGACCAGTACTTC.

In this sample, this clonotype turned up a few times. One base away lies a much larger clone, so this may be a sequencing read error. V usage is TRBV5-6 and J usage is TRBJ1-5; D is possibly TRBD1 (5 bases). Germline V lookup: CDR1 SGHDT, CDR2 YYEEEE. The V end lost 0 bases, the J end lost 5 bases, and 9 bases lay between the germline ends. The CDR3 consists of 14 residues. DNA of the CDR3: TGTGCCAGCAGCTTGGGACAGTTGTATCAGCCCCAGCATTTT. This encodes CASSLGQLYQPQHF.

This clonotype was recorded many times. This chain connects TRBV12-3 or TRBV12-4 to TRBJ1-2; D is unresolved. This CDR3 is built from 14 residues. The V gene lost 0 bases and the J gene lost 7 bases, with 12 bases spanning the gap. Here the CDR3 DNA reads TGTGCCAGCAGTTTAGCGCTGGGTACGGTTGGCTACACCTTC. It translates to CASSLALGTVGYTF.

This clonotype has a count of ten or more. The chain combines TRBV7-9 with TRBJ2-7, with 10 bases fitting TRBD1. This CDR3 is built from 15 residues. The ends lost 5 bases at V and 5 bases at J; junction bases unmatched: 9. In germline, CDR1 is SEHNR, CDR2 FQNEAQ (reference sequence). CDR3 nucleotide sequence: TGTGCCAGCAGCCCCCGGGACAGGGGCTCACACGAGCAGTACTTC. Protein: CASSPRDRGSHEQYF. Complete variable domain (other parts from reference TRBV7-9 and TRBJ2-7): DTGVSQNPRHKITKRGQNVTFRCDPISEHNRLYWYRQTLGQGPEFLTYFQNEAQLEKSRLLSDRFSAERPKGSFSTLEIQRTEQGDSAMYLCASSPRDRGSHEQYFGPGTRLTVT.

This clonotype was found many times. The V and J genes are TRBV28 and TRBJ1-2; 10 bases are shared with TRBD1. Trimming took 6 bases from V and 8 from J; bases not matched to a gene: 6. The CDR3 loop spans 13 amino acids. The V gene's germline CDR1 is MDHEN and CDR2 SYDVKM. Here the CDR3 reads CASSFGTGEGYTF. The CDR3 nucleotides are TGTGCCAGCAGCTTCGGGACAGGGGAGGGCTACACCTTC.